The rows below give T cell receptor beta chains drawn from one sample of a study of cytomegalovirus exposure and HLA in healthy donors. Repertoires were generated with immunoSEQ multiplex PCR, while TCRdb's copy carries only in-frame clones and drops some. Among some 200,000 clones listed, just under 70% were seen once. Sequenced material: PBMCs. The receptors stem from a man in his forties in good health and CMV-seropositive. CDR3s include the opening cysteine and the closing phenylalanine or tryptophan. The D gene is left open where the match is weak. The size entry is marked missing in some rows and otherwise reads once, few, many or a size class.

v_call: TRBV5-8
clone_size: NA
d_call: TRBD1
j_call: TRBJ2-7
cdr3_aa: CASSPGTEPTYEQYF
cdr3_nt: TGTGCCAGCAGCCCGGGGACAGAACCAACCTACGAGCAGTACTTC

v_call: TRBV6-6
clone_size: NA
d_call: TRBD2
j_call: TRBJ2-5
cdr3_aa: CASLQAGGSGTQYF
cdr3_nt: TGTGCCAGCCTCCAAGCGGGGGGCTCCGGGACCCAGTACTTC

v_call: TRBV4-2
clone_size: once
d_call: TRBD1
j_call: TRBJ1-4
cdr3_aa: CASSQPDRGRVANEKLFF
cdr3_nt: TGTGCCAGCAGCCAGCCGGACAGGGGGAGAGTGGCTAATGAAAAACTGTTTTTT

v_call: TRBV29-1
clone_size: NA
d_call: NA
j_call: TRBJ1-1
cdr3_aa: CSVELGSVGTEAFF
cdr3_nt: TGCAGCGTTGAACTGGGGAGCGTTGGCACTGAAGCTTTCTTT

v_call: TRBV15
clone_size: NA
d_call: TRBD1
j_call: TRBJ1-2
cdr3_aa: CATSRGQLFNYGYTF
cdr3_nt: TGTGCCACCAGCAGGGGACAGCTATTTAACTATGGCTACACCTTC

v_call: TRBV27
clone_size: once
d_call: TRBD2
j_call: TRBJ2-5
cdr3_aa: CASGLAGGRETQYF
cdr3_nt: TGTGCCAGCGGACTAGCGGGGGGCCGAGAGACCCAGTACTTC

v_call: TRBV4-1
clone_size: once
d_call: TRBD2
j_call: TRBJ2-1
cdr3_aa: CASSQDQTSGGANEQFF
cdr3_nt: TGCGCCAGCAGCCAAGATCAAACTAGCGGGGGGGCGAATGAGCAGTTCTTC

v_call: TRBV7-8
clone_size: NA
d_call: NA
j_call: TRBJ1-1
cdr3_aa: CASRGGRVNTEAFF
cdr3_nt: TGTGCCAGCAGGGGGGGTAGGGTGAACACTGAAGCTTTCTTT

v_call: TRBV6-4
clone_size: once
d_call: TRBD1
j_call: TRBJ2-2
cdr3_aa: CASSPGTGGTGELFF
cdr3_nt: TGTGCCAGCAGTCCCGGGACAGGGGGGACCGGGGAGCTGTTTTTT

v_call: TRBV2
clone_size: NA
d_call: TRBD1
j_call: TRBJ2-7
cdr3_aa: CASSWDRGIYEQYF
cdr3_nt: TGTGCCAGCAGTTGGGACAGGGGTATCTACGAGCAGTACTTC

v_call: TRBV27
clone_size: NA
d_call: NA
j_call: TRBJ2-3
cdr3_aa: CASSYRERDTQYF
cdr3_nt: TGTGCCAGCAGTTACCGAGAGCGGGATACGCAGTATTTT

v_call: TRBV7-9
clone_size: NA
d_call: NA
j_call: TRBJ1-6
cdr3_aa: CASNQGGRNSPLHF
cdr3_nt: TGTGCCAGCAACCAAGGCGGGCGAAATTCACCCCTCCACTTT

v_call: TRBV6-4
clone_size: NA
d_call: TRBD2
j_call: TRBJ2-3
cdr3_aa: CASSEWGREGDTQYF
cdr3_nt: TGTGCCAGCAGTGAGTGGGGCAGGGAGGGAGATACGCAGTATTTT

v_call: TRBV28
clone_size: once
d_call: NA
j_call: TRBJ2-7
cdr3_aa: CASSPPGLSYEQYF
cdr3_nt: TGTGCCAGCAGTCCCCCCGGACTTTCCTACGAGCAGTACTTC

v_call: TRBV5-1
clone_size: NA
d_call: TRBD1
j_call: TRBJ2-5
cdr3_aa: CASSLMGKRDRAKETQYF
cdr3_nt: TGCGCCAGCAGCTTGATGGGCAAGCGGGACAGGGCTAAAGAGACCCAGTACTTC

v_call: TRBV4-3
clone_size: few
d_call: NA
j_call: TRBJ2-1
cdr3_aa: CASSQDRRPPQFF
cdr3_nt: TGCGCCAGCAGCCAAGATCGGAGGCCCCCCCAGTTCTTC

v_call: TRBV7-2
clone_size: NA
d_call: NA
j_call: TRBJ2-1
cdr3_aa: CASSLDIWQFF
cdr3_nt: TGTGCCAGCAGCTTAGATATCTGGCAGTTCTTC